The T cell receptor (beta chain) described here comes from a study of blood T cell repertoires in COVID-19. Study overall: Material from acute and convalescent COVID-19 was sourced from the United States, Italy and Spain.

V lost 4 bases and J lost 5, with 12 bases in between. The CDR3 is 13 residues long. Germline V gene sequence: CDR1 SGHDT, CDR2 YYEEEE. Sequenced by immunoSEQ multiplex PCR; TCRdb stores in-frame clones only, minus some. The table records approximately 56,000 clones, 80% to 85% of them present only once. The rearrangement links TRBV5-6 to TRBJ1-2; weak D call: TRBD1 (6 bases). The receptor was isolated from a woman older than 75 with acute or convalescent COVID-19. Sequencing was performed on peripheral blood. The CDR3 DNA reads TGTGCCAGCAGCCAGGGGAGGGGGTATGGCTACACCTTC. This encodes CASSQGRGYGYTF.